The 14 T cell receptor beta chains in this list originate from one sample, sequenced in a study of T cells expressing NK-cell markers. One entry per CDR3 protein, without DNA, is what TCRdb gives after re-calling the 5' RACE reads. The specimen's table records roughly 430,000 distinct CDR3 sequences. Specimen: blood T cells: a sorted CD56 or NKG2C T cell subset, CD4+ or CD8+ T cells, or bulk PBMC T cells (not recorded which). These receptors all stem from a woman aged 18 to 75 in good health.

The chain joins TRBV7-3 to TRBJ2-2; TCRdb's D gene call, TRBD2, goes unchecked for lack of DNA. This CDR3 contains 16 residues. Germline values: CDR1 SGHTA, CDR2 FQGTGA. The CDR3 region is CASRLGLAGGPGELFF.

The CDR3 loop reads CASRRQGTEAFF. The chain recombines TRBV5-1 with TRBJ1-1; TCRdb designates TRBD1, a call that cannot be tested without DNA. The CDR3 contains 12 residues. CDR1 is SGHRS and CDR2 is YFSETQ in the germline V gene.

V usage is TRBV18 and J usage is TRBJ1-1; as DNA is missing, the TRBD1 call by TCRdb cannot be tested. There are 15 residues in the CDR3. Germline CDR1 and CDR2: KGHSH and LQKENI. CDR3: CASSSAQGRNTEAFF.

V usage is TRBV5-1 and J usage is TRBJ2-7; TCRdb designates TRBD2, a call that cannot be tested without DNA. Germline values: CDR1 SGHRS, CDR2 YFSETQ. The CDR3 spans 15 residues. The CDR3 sequence is CASSVPGTSGNEQYF.

V is TRBV5-5 and J is TRBJ2-7. The length of the CDR3 is 11 residues. Germline CDR1 and CDR2: SGHKS and YYEKEE (reference sequence). The CDR3 protein is CASSLQLEQYF.

The chain is built from TRBV20-1 and TRBJ1-5; the D call from TCRdb, TRBD1, cannot be confirmed without DNA. This CDR3 has 17 amino acids. The germline gives CDR1 DFQATT, CDR2 SNEGSKA (reference sequence). The CDR3 sequence: CSARDKVGTTSNQPQHF.

This rearrangement joins TRBV27 to TRBJ2-4; TCRdb's assignment of TRBD1 cannot be checked, as there is no DNA. The CDR3 contains 13 residues. The germline V gene encodes CDR1 MNHEY and CDR2 SMNVEV (reference sequence). The CDR3 region is CASGRTGPIIQYF.

This chain connects TRBV15 to TRBJ2-1; TCRdb lists TRBD2, though no DNA is available to test this call. The germline CDR1 and CDR2 sequences are LNHNV and YYDKDF (reference sequence). This CDR3 spans 14 amino acids. The CDR3 reads CATIGLAGVSEQFF.

This rearrangement joins TRBV12-3 or TRBV12-4 to TRBJ2-1; the TCRdb call, TRBD1, lacks DNA for checking. This CDR3 comprises 15 residues. The CDR3 here is CASSLAGDRGNEQFF.

The V gene is TRBV20-1, the J gene TRBJ2-1; TCRdb names TRBD1, which stays unverified in the absence of DNA. The CDR3 sequence is 16 residues long. From germline, CDR1 is DFQATT and CDR2 SNEGSKA (reference sequence). CDR3 sequence reads: CSARDPGWGNYNEQFF.

The chain is built from TRBV29-1 and TRBJ1-2. CDR1 SQVTM and CDR2 ANQGSEA come from the germline V gene. The CDR3 totals 14 residues. This CDR3 is CIPLYGRPNYGYTF.

This chain links TRBV20-1 with TRBJ2-1; the TRBD1 assignment by TCRdb is unverifiable without DNA. The germline V gene encodes CDR1 DFQATT and CDR2 SNEGSKA (reference sequence). The CDR3 is 12 residues long. CDR3: CSARVGHNEQFF.

The chain couples TRBV2 to TRBJ2-1; TCRdb's D call, TRBD2, is unchecked because there is no DNA. The germline gives CDR1 SNHLY, CDR2 FYNNEI. The CDR3 has 18 residues. CDR3 residues: CASDTFLAGGSSYNEQFF.

This chain connects TRBV19 to TRBJ2-2; the D call of TRBD2 rests on TCRdb alone, since no DNA is present to check it. The CDR3 is 15 residues long. Germline CDR1 reads LNHDA; CDR2 reads SQIVND (reference sequence). CDR3 amino acids: CASSIVGRGTGELFF.